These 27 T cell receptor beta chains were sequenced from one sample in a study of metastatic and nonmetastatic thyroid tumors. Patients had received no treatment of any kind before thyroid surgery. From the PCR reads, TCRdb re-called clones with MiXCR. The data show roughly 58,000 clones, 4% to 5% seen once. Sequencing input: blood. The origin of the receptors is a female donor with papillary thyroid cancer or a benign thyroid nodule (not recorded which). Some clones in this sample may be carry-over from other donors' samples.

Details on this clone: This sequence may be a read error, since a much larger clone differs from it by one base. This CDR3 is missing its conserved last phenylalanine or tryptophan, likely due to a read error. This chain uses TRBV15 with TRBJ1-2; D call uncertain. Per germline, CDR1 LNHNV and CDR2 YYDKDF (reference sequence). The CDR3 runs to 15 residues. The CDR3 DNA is TGTGTCACCAGCAGAGAAGGCGTATTAAGGGATGGCTACACCTCC. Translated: CVTSREGVLRDGYTS.

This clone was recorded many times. CDR3 residues: CANQGQPNSPLHF. The DNA for the CDR3 is TGTGCCAACCAGGGACAGCCAAATTCACCCCTCCACTTT. This rearrangement joins TRBV6-1 to TRBJ1-6, with TRBD1 matching 7 bases. The CDR3 covers 13 residues. V lost 10 bases, J lost 7 bases, and 7 bases stayed unmatched. Germline values: CDR1 MNHNS, CDR2 SASEGT.

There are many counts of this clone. The CDR3, as DNA: TGTGCCAGCAGCGCAGGGGCTTACACAGATACGCAGTATTTT. Translation: CASSAGAYTDTQYF. V and J are TRBV7-3 and TRBJ2-3, with D possibly TRBD1 on 6 matching bases. CDR1 is SGHTA and CDR2 is FQGTGA in the germline V gene. Trimming removed 5 bases from V and 2 bases from J, with 11 bases in between. The CDR3 has 14 residues. The whole variable domain, filled in from reference TRBV7-3 and TRBJ2-3, reads GAGVSQTPSNKVTEKGKYVELRCDPISGHTALYWYRQSLGQGPEFLIYFQGTGAADDSGLPNDRFFAVRPEGSVSTLKIQRTERGDSAVYLCASSAGAYTDTQYFGPGTRLTVL.

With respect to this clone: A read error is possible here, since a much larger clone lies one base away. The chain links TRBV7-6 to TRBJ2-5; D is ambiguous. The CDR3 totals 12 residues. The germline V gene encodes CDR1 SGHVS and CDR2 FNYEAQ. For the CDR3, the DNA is TGTGCCAGAAGCTTAGAAGGGCGGACCCAGTACTTC. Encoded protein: CARSLEGRTQYF.

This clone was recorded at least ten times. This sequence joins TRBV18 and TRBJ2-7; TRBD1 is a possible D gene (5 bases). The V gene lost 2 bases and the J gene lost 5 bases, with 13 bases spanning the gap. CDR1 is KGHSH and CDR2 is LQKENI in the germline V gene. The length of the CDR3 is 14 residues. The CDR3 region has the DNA TGTGCCAGCTCACCAACCCCTGGGGCCAACGAGCAGTACTTC. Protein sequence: CASSPTPGANEQYF.

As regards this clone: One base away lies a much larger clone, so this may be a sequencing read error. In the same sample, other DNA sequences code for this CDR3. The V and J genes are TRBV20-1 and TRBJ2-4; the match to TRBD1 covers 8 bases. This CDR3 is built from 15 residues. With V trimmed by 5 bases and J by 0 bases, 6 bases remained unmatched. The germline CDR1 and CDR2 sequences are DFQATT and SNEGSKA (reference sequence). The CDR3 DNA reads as TGCAGTGCTCGACCTGGACAGGGAGCCAAAAACATTCAGTACTTC. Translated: CSARPGQGAKNIQYF.

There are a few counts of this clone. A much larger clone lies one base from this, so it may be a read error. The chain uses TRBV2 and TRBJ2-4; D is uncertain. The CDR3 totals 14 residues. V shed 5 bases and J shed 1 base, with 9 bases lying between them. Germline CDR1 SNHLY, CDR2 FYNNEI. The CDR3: CASSYGFAKNIQYF. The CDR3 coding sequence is TGTGCCAGCAGTTATGGGTTCGCCAAAAACATTCAGTACTTC.

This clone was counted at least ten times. The CDR3 DNA follows: TGTGCCAGTAGTAAGGGGGACAGCTATCAGCCCCAGCATTTT. Residues: CASSKGDSYQPQHF. The gene calls are TRBV19 and TRBJ1-5; 7 bases are shared with TRBD1. The trim removed 4 bases at V and 5 bases at J, leaving 5 bases unmatched. Germline V lookup: CDR1 LNHDA, CDR2 SQIVND (reference sequence). The CDR3 contains 14 residues.

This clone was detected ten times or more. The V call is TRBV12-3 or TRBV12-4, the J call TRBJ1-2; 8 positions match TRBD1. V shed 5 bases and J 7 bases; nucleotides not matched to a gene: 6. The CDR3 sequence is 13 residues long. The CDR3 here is CASSPTGAGGYTF. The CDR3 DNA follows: TGTGCCAGCAGTCCGACAGGGGCTGGTGGCTACACCTTC.

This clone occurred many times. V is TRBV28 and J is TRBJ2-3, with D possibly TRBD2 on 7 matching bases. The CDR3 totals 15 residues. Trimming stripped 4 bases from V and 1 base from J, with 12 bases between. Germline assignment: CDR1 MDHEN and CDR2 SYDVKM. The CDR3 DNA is TGTGCCAGCAGTTCCCGGGGGGCCGGCACAGATACGCAGTATTTT. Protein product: CASSSRGAGTDTQYF.

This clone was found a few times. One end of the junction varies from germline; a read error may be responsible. The CDR3 spells CASSDEEREGQIF. CDR3 bases: TGTGCCAGCAGTGACGAGGAGCGGGAGGGCCAGATCTTC. This chain links TRBV6-4 with TRBJ2-1; 10 bases are shared with TRBD2. Germline-derived CDR1 and CDR2 are MRHNA and SNTAGT. This CDR3 has 13 residues.

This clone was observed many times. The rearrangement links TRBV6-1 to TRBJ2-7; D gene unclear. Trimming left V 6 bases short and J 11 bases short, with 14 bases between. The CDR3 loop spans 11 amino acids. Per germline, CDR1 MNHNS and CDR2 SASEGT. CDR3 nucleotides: TGTGCCAGCAGGCCTGGGGAAGGAGAGTACTTC. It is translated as CASRPGEGEYF.

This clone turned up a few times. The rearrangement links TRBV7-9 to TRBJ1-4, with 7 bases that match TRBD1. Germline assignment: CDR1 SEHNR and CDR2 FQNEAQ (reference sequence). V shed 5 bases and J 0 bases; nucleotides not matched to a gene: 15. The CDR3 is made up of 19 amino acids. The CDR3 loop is CASSIISRGQSSTNEKLFF. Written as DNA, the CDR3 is TGTGCCAGCAGCATAATCTCCAGGGGACAGTCCTCAACTAATGAAAAACTGTTTTTT.

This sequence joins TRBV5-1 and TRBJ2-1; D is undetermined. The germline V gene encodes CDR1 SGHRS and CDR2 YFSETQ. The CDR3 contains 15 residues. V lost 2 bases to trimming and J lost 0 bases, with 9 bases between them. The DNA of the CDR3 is TGCGCCAGCAGCTTAGTATTATTCTCCTACAATGAGCAGTTCTTC. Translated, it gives CASSLVLFSYNEQFF. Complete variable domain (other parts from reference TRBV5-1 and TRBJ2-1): KAGVTQTPRYLIKTRGQQVTLSCSPISGHRSVSWYQQTPGQGLQFLFEYFSETQRNKGNFPGRFSGRQFSNSRSEMNVSTLELGDSALYLCASSLVLFSYNEQFFGPGTRLTVL.

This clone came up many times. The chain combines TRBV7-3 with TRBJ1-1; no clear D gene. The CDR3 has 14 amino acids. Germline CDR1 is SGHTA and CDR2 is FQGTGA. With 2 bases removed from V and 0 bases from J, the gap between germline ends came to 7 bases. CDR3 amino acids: CASSLLSMNTEAFF. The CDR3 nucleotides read TGTGCCAGCAGCTTATTGTCCATGAACACTGAAGCTTTCTTT.

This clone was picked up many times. In nucleotides, the CDR3 is TGCGCCAGCAACCAGGGGAGCGGGTTCTCCTACGAGCAGTACTTC. Translating gives CASNQGSGFSYEQYF. The chain links TRBV5-1 to TRBJ2-7, with D possibly called TRBD1 or TRBD2 (6 bases each). V dropped 6 bases and J dropped 0 bases, with 16 bases sitting between them. The CDR3 runs to 15 residues. Looked up from germline, CDR1 is SGHRS and CDR2 is YFSETQ.

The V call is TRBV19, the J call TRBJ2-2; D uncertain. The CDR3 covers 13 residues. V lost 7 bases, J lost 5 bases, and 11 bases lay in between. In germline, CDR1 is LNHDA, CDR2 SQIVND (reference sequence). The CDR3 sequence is CASNFLETGELFF. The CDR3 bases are TGTGCCAGTAACTTTTTAGAGACCGGGGAGCTGTTTTTT.

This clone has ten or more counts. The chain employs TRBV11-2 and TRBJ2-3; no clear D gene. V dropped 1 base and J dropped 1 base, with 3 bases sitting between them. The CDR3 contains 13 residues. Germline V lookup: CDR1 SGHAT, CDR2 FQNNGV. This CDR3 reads CASSLAGTDTQYF. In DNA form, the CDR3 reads TGTGCCAGCAGCTTAGCGGGCACAGATACGCAGTATTTT.

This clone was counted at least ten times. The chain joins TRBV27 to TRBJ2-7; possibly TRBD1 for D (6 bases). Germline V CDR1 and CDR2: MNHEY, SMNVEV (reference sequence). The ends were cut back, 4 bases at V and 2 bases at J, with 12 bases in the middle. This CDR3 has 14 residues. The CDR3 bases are TGTGCCAGCAGTTCTTCAAGACAGGCCTACGAGCAGTACTTC. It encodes CASSSSRQAYEQYF.

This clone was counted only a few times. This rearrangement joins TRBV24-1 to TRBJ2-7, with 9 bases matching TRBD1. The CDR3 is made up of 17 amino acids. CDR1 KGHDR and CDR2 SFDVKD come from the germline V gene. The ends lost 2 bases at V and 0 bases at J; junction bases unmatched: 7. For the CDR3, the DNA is TGTGCCACCAGTGATTCAAACAGGGGGCCCCTCTCCTACGAGCAGTACTTC. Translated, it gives CATSDSNRGPLSYEQYF.

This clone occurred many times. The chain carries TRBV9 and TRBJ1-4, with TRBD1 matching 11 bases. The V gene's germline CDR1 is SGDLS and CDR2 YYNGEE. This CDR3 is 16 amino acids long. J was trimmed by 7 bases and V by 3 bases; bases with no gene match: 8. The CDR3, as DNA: TGTGCCAGCAGCGGCGAACCCGGGACAGGGGGTGAAAAACTGTTTTTT. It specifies CASSGEPGTGGEKLFF.

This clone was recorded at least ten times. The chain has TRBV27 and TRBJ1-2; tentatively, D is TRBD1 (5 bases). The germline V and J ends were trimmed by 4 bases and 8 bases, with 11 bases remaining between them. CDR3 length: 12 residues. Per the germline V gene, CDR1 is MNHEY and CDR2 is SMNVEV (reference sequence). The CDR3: CASSSVAGGYTF. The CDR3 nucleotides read TGTGCCAGCAGTTCTGTAGCAGGGGGCTACACCTTC.

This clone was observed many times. The DNA of the CDR3 is TGTGCCAGCAGCCTGACCCAGGGGGCGGCAAGAAATGAAAAACTGTTTTTT. Its protein product is CASSLTQGAARNEKLFF. The chain is built from TRBV5-6 and TRBJ1-4; 8 nucleotides match TRBD1. The V gene end was trimmed by 4 bases and the J gene end by 5 bases; junction bases not matched to a gene: 13. The CDR3 runs 17 residues. Per the germline V gene, CDR1 is SGHDT and CDR2 is YYEEEE.

The CDR3, as DNA: TGTGCCAGCAGTGAAACAGATGTAGGGAGCTCACCCCTCCACTTT. This encodes CASSETDVGSSPLHF. V usage is TRBV6-1 and J usage is TRBJ1-6; no reliable D call. CDR1 MNHNS and CDR2 SASEGT come from the germline V gene. With 2 bases removed from V and 10 bases from J, the gap between germline ends came to 15 bases. The CDR3 is 15 amino acids.

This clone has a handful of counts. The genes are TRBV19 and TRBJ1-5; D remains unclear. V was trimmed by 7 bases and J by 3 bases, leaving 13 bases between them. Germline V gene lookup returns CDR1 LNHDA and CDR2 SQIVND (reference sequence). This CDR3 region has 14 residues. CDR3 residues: CASIGRAVNQPQHF. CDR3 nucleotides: TGTGCCAGTATCGGGAGGGCGGTCAATCAGCCCCAGCATTTT.

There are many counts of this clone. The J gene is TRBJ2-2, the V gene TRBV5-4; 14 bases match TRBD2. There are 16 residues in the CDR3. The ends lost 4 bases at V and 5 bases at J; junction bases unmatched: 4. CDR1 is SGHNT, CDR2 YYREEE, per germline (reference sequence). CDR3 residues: CASSKGTSGRTGELFF. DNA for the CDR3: TGTGCCAGCAGCAAGGGGACTAGCGGGAGAACCGGGGAGCTGTTTTTT.

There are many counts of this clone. For the CDR3, the DNA is TGTGCCAGCAGTTACCCTTCTAGCGGAGACTACGAGCAGTACTTC. The encoded protein is CASSYPSSGDYEQYF. The rearrangement links TRBV6-8 to TRBJ2-7; 7 bases line up with TRBD2. Germline assignment: CDR1 MNHGY and CDR2 SAAAGT. The ends lost 2 bases at V and 3 bases at J; junction bases unmatched: 7. The CDR3 is 15 residues long.